Listed below are T cell receptor beta chains from one sample, sequenced in a study of radiation and T cells in renal cell carcinoma. The protocol was immunoSEQ multiplex PCR, while the TCRdb copy is restricted to in-frame clones and leaves out a portion. The table includes around 9,300 clones, around 63% detected once. This specimen consisted of tumor tissue, obtained from a patient whose treatment included radiotherapy and nephrectomy. Receptor source: a woman in her forties or fifties with renal cell carcinoma. The CDR3 runs from the conserved cysteine through the conserved F or W. The order of the fields is clone size, J gene, D gene, V gene, CDR3 DNA, CDR3 protein. D genes are given only for firm matches. Some rows mark clone size as missing; the rest say once, few, many or name a class of expanded clone.

NA | TRBJ2-7 | NA | TRBV7-2 | TGTGCCAGCAGCTTAGATTCGATTGGGTTTCTCTTC | CASSLDSIGFLF
NA | TRBJ2-1 | NA | TRBV6-5 | TGTGCCAGCACCCGGGGGCCGAGGAATGAGCAGTTCTTC | CASTRGPRNEQFF
NA | TRBJ1-2 | NA | TRBV6-6 | TGTGCCAGCAGCTCCCCGAGGCAGGACAACTATGGCTACACCTTC | CASSSPRQDNYGYTF
once | TRBJ1-1 | NA | TRBV6-5 | TGTGCCAGCAGTTCCTCGGTGGGGGAAGCTTTCTTT | CASSSSVGEAFF
NA | TRBJ2-7 | TRBD2 | TRBV5-1 | TGCGCCAGCAGCGGACTTGGGACTACCGAGCAGTACTTC | CASSGLGTTEQYF
few | TRBJ1-1 | NA | TRBV11-3 | TGTGCCAGCAGCTTACGTTCCAACACTGAAGCTTTCTTT | CASSLRSNTEAFF
NA | TRBJ1-1 | NA | TRBV13 | TGTGCCAGCAGCCTAGAGGGCGCCGCGCTGGAGGCTTTCTTT | CASSLEGAALEAFF
NA | TRBJ2-2 | NA | TRBV5-1 | TGCGCCAGCCGGGGAGGAGACACCGGGGAGCTGTTTTTT | CASRGGDTGELFF
NA | TRBJ1-5 | NA | TRBV5-6 | TGTGCCAGCAGCTCGCGTACGGGACGGACACAGCCCCAGCATTTT | CASSSRTGRTQPQHF
NA | TRBJ2-3 | NA | TRBV19 | TGTGCCAGTAGTCCTAAAGGGCGGGACGCTTCAGATACGCAGTATTTT | CASSPKGRDASDTQYF
NA | TRBJ2-7 | TRBD2 | TRBV6-5 | TGTGCCAGCGGGACTAGCGGGAGTGCTAACGAGCAGTACTTC | CASGTSGSANEQYF
NA | TRBJ2-7 | TRBD1 | TRBV6-5 | TGTGCCAGCAAAGCACAGGGGGCTTATGACGAGCAGTACTTC | CASKAQGAYDEQYF
few | TRBJ1-2 | TRBD1 | TRBV10-2 | TGCGCCAGCACCCGACAGGGGGACTATGGCTACACCTTC | CASTRQGDYGYTF
NA | TRBJ1-1 | NA | TRBV4-3 | TGCGCCAGCAGCCAAGGGGTAGAATCCACTGAAGCTTTCTTT | CASSQGVESTEAFF
NA | TRBJ2-7 | NA | TRBV19 | TGTGCCAGTAGTATTGGCCAGGTCCACTACGAGCAGTACTTC | CASSIGQVHYEQYF
NA | TRBJ2-5 | NA | TRBV2 | TGTGCCAGCAGTGAAGTGAGGGATGAAGCCCAGTACTTC | CASSEVRDEAQYF
NA | TRBJ2-7 | NA | TRBV7-2 | TGTGCCAGCAGCCCCACAGGAAGGGGAACCTACGAGCAGTACTTC | CASSPTGRGTYEQYF
few | TRBJ2-3 | TRBD2 | TRBV7-8 | TGTGCCAGCAGCTTAGATGTGGGACTAGCGGGAGCGCAGGCGCAGTATTTT | CASSLDVGLAGAQAQYF
few | TRBJ2-7 | NA | TRBV6-5 | TGTGCCAGCATCCAGGGAAACGAGCAGTACTTC | CASIQGNEQYF
NA | TRBJ2-5 | TRBD2 | TRBV6-5 | TGTGCCAGCACCGGAGGACTAGCAAGCGAGACCCAGTACTTC | CASTGGLASETQYF
NA | TRBJ2-7 | NA | TRBV6-6 | TGTGCCAGCAGTCCCCGGGACTTAACGGGGGAGCAGTACTTC | CASSPRDLTGEQYF
NA | TRBJ2-1 | NA | TRBV9 | TGTGCCAGCAGCGTAGGAACCGTCCAATACAATGAGCAGTTCTTC | CASSVGTVQYNEQFF
few | TRBJ1-4 | NA | TRBV11-2 | TGTGCCAGCAGCTTAGTCCCAGGGTATAATGAAAAACTGTTTTTT | CASSLVPGYNEKLFF
NA | TRBJ2-2 | NA | TRBV13 | TGTGCCAGCACCTACGGAGGGATCGGCACCGGGGAGCTGTTTTTT | CASTYGGIGTGELFF
NA | TRBJ1-5 | NA | TRBV4-3 | TGCGCCAGCAGCCAAGATCTTGGCGGTCAGCCCCAGCATTTT | CASSQDLGGQPQHF
NA | TRBJ2-7 | TRBD2 | TRBV7-3 | TGTGCCAGCAGCTTAAGAGCGGGAGGGCCCCACGAGCAGTACTTC | CASSLRAGGPHEQYF
medium-sized | TRBJ2-2 | NA | TRBV6-6 | TGTGCCAGCAGGTTTGAGGGATCCTGGACCGGGGAGCTGTTTTTT | CASRFEGSWTGELFF
NA | TRBJ2-3 | TRBD2 | TRBV6-5 | TGTGCCAGCAGTTTGACTAGCGGAGGGGACACAGATACGCAGTATTTT | CASSLTSGGDTDTQYF
NA | TRBJ2-2 | NA | TRBV5-1 | TGCGCCAGCAGCTCACCCCCGGGTAGGGCCGGGGAGCTGTTTTTT | CASSSPPGRAGELFF
NA | TRBJ1-2 | NA | TRBV5-4 | TGTGCCAGCAGCTTGGGGGGTGCGGGGGCGAACTATGGCTACACCTTC | CASSLGGAGANYGYTF
once | TRBJ2-7 | NA | TRBV7-2 | TGTGCCAGCAGCTTAGATTCAATACGTGAGCAGTACTTC | CASSLDSIREQYF
NA | TRBJ2-3 | TRBD1 | TRBV6-6 | TGTGCCAGCAGTGGCGACGGACAGGCTAGCACAGATACGCAGTATTTT | CASSGDGQASTDTQYF
NA | TRBJ2-3 | NA | TRBV9 | TGTGCCAGCAGCGTAGGGTGGGGGACATCGGATACGCAGTATTTT | CASSVGWGTSDTQYF
NA | TRBJ1-1 | NA | TRBV9 | TGTGCCAGCAGCGAGGTAAGGGGGGGAAGGACTGAAGCTTTCTTT | CASSEVRGGRTEAFF
NA | TRBJ2-5 | NA | TRBV5-6 | TGTGCCAGCAGCTCCATTGCAGGGGGGTTGGTCAGGGAGACCCAGTACTTC | CASSSIAGGLVRETQYF
NA | TRBJ2-1 | NA | TRBV28 | TGTGCCAGCAGTGAACCCGACAGCTCCTACAATGAGCAGTTCTTC | CASSEPDSSYNEQFF
NA | TRBJ1-5 | TRBD1 | TRBV5-1 | TGCGCCAGCAGAGGGGGCGACAATCAGCCCCAGCATTTT | CASRGGDNQPQHF
NA | TRBJ1-4 | NA | TRBV10-1 | TGCGCCACCCATCCTGGAATTAGGGTCAGGGAGGGTGAAAAACTGTTTTTT | CATHPGIRVREGEKLFF
NA | TRBJ2-5 | NA | TRBV7-2 | TGTGCCAGCAGCGCCGGGGACATCCTCCAAGAGACCCAGTACTTC | CASSAGDILQETQYF
NA | TRBJ2-7 | NA | TRBV6-1 | TGTGCCAGCAGCGGCCTATACGAGCAGTACTTC | CASSGLYEQYF
NA | TRBJ2-7 | TRBD2 | TRBV6-6 | TGTGCCAGCACCGCGAACCCGGGACTAGCCTACGAGCAGTACTTC | CASTANPGLAYEQYF
NA | TRBJ2-3 | TRBD2 | TRBV6-4 | TGTGCCAGCAGTGTAGCGGGAGAGAGCACAGATACGCAGTATTTT | CASSVAGESTDTQYF
NA | TRBJ2-5 | TRBD2 | TRBV11-2 | TGTGCCAGCAGGAAAGGTAGCGGGCCTAAAGAGACCCAGTACTTC | CASRKGSGPKETQYF
NA | TRBJ2-7 | TRBD2 | TRBV7-2 | TGTGCCAGCAGCTTAGCGAGATCGGGCGGGGGGGCCAGGGAGCAGTACTTC | CASSLARSGGGAREQYF
few | TRBJ1-1 | TRBD1 | TRBV19 | TGTGCCAGTAGTTCGATGGACAGGGGGCGGGTAGGCACTGAAGCTTTCTTT | CASSSMDRGRVGTEAFF
few | TRBJ2-1 | TRBD2 | TRBV9 | TGTGCCAGCAGCGCCCGATTAACTAGCGGGAGGGCCTTTGAGCAGTTCTTC | CASSARLTSGRAFEQFF
NA | TRBJ2-1 | NA | TRBV5-6 | TGTGCCAGCAGCAGAGAACTGGCCTACAATGAGCAGTTCTTC | CASSRELAYNEQFF
few | TRBJ1-2 | TRBD1 | TRBV5-1 | TGCGCCAGCAGAAGACAGGGAGAGGATGGCTACACCTTC | CASRRQGEDGYTF
NA | TRBJ1-2 | TRBD1 | TRBV10-3 | TGTGCCATCAGTGAGTCGACAGGGGACTGGAGCTATGGCTACACCTTC | CAISESTGDWSYGYTF
NA | TRBJ2-2 | TRBD1 | TRBV5-6 | TGTGCCAGCAGCTTGGGCCCGACAGGGTTTCGGACCGGGGAGCTGTTTTTT | CASSLGPTGFRTGELFF